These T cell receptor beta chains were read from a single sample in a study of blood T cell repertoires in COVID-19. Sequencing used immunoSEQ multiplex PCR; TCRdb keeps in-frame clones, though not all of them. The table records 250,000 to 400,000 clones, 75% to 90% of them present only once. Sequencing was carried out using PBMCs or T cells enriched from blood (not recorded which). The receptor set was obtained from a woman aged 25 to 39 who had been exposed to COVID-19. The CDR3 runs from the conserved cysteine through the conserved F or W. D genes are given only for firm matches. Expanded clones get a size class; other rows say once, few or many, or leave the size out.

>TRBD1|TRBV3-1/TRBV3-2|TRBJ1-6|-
CASGDNTTGKWWWISPLHF
TGTGCCAGCGGGGATAATACGACAGGGAAGTGGTGGTGGATTTCACCCCTCCACTTT
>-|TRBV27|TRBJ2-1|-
CASSRTSLSYNEQFF
TGTGCCAGCAGTCGAACTAGCCTCTCCTACAATGAGCAGTTCTTC
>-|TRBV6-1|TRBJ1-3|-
CASSEIASSGNTIYF
TGTGCCAGCAGTGAGATAGCGAGCTCTGGAAACACCATATATTTT
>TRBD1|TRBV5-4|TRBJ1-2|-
CASSVGQGDTGYTF
TGTGCCAGCAGCGTGGGACAGGGGGATACTGGCTACACCTTC
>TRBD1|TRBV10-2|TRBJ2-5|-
CASTGQIQETQYF
TGCGCCAGCACGGGACAGATTCAAGAGACCCAGTACTTC
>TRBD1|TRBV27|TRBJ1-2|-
CASRTPGQGYSGYTF
TGTGCCAGCAGAACACCGGGACAGGGGTACTCTGGCTACACCTTC
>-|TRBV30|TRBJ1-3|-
CAWSVSVGNTIYF
TGTGCCTGGAGTGTTTCTGTCGGAAACACCATATATTTT
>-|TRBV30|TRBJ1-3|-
CAWSKGVGGVSSSGNTIYF
TGTGCCTGGAGTAAAGGCGTCGGGGGTGTTTCCTCCTCTGGAAACACCATATATTTT
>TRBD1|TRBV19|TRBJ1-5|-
CASSFLTGGKAQHF
TGTGCCAGTAGTTTTTTGACAGGGGGTAAGGCCCAGCATTTT
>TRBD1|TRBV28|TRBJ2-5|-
CASSLPGQGGETQYF
TGTGCCAGCAGTCTACCGGGACAGGGAGGCGAGACCCAGTACTTC
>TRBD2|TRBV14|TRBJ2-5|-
CASSQGTRGGSKTQYF
TGTGCCAGCAGCCAAGGGACCCGGGGGGGCTCGAAGACCCAGTACTTC
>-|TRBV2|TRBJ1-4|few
CASGRHPNEKLFF
TGTGCCAGCGGGAGGCACCCCAATGAAAAACTGTTTTTT
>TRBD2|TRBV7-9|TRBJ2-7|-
CASSSSGNKYEQYF
TGTGCCAGCAGTTCTAGCGGGAATAAGTACGAGCAGTACTTC
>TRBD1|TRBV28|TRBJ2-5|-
CASSLVQGARETQYF
TGTGCCAGCAGTTTAGTCCAGGGGGCGCGGGAGACCCAGTACTTC
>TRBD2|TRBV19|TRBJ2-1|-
CASSIVPSGREQFF
TGTGCCAGTAGTATAGTGCCTAGCGGGAGAGAGCAGTTCTTC
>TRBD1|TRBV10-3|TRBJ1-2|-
CAIGTGDPYGYTF
TGTGCCATCGGGACAGGGGACCCCTATGGCTACACCTTC
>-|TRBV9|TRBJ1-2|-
CASSVATGGDGSYGYTF
TGTGCCAGCAGCGTAGCTACTGGAGGGGATGGGAGCTATGGCTACACCTTC
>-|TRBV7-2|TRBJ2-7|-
CASSLDSRSWEQYF
TGTGCCAGCAGCTTGGACTCCCGGTCCTGGGAGCAGTACTTC
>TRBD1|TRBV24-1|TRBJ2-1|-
CATSDLQGSPYNEQFF
TGTGCCACCAGTGATTTACAGGGGTCCCCTTACAATGAGCAGTTCTTC
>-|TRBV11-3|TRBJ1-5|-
CASSLDMGGSGQPQHF
TGTGCCAGCAGCTTAGACATGGGGGGTTCGGGGCAGCCCCAGCATTTT
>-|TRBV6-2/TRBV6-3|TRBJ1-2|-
CASSPETTPTNYGYTF
TGTGCCAGCAGCCCTGAAACGACACCAACTAACTATGGCTACACCTTC
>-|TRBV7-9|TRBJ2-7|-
CASSPGTVGYEQYF
TGTGCCAGCAGCCCCGGGACTGTTGGATACGAGCAGTACTTC
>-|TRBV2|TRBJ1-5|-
CASSERGKSNQPQHF
TGTGCCAGCAGTGAAAGGGGGAAAAGCAATCAGCCCCAGCATTTT
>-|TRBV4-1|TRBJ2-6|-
CASSQGTGSSGANVLTF
TGCGCCAGCAGCCAAGGGACGGGGAGCTCTGGGGCCAACGTCCTGACTTTC
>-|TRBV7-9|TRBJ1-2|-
CASSPGGQGNYGYTF
TGTGCCAGCAGCCCCGGGGGGCAGGGGAACTATGGCTACACCTTC
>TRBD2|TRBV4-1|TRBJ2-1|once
CASSQRLGGRALPINNEQFF
TGCGCCAGCAGCCAAAGGTTGGGAGGGAGGGCGCTTCCAATAAACAATGAGCAGTTCTTC
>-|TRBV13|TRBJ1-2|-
CASSPRQEQPVYGYTF
TGTGCCAGCAGCCCGCGACAGGAGCAACCTGTCTATGGCTACACCTTC
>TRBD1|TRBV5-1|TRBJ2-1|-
CASSLGQGSSREQFF
TGCGCCAGCAGCCTGGGACAGGGGTCTTCACGGGAGCAGTTCTTC
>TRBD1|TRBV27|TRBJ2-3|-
CASSLSGTGGTSYTDTQYF
TGTGCCAGCAGTTTATCTGGGACAGGGGGGACTAGCTACACAGATACGCAGTATTTT
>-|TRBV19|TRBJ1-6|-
CASTQDIYNSPLHF
TGTGCCAGTACCCAGGATATCTATAATTCACCCCTCCACTTT
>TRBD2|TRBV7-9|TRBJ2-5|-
CASSLDRTSGSETQYF
TGTGCCAGCAGCTTAGACCGGACTAGCGGGAGCGAAACCCAGTACTTC
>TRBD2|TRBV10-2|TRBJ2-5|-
CASTSGGAKETQYF
TGCGCCAGCACCAGCGGGGGGGCGAAAGAGACCCAGTACTTC
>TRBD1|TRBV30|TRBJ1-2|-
CAASGGQGFSYGYTF
TGTGCCGCTTCCGGGGGACAGGGTTTTTCATATGGCTACACCTTC
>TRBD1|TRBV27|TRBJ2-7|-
CASRTGGAYEQYF
TGTGCCAGCAGGACAGGGGGCGCCTACGAGCAGTACTTC
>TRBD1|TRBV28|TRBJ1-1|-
CASSLHDSGGGEAFF
TGTGCCAGCAGTTTGCACGATTCAGGGGGCGGTGAAGCTTTCTTT
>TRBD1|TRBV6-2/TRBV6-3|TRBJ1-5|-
CASSYHPGTGTRQPQHF
TGTGCCAGCAGTTACCATCCCGGGACAGGAACTCGTCAGCCCCAGCATTTT
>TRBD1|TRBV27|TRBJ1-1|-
CASRGTATEAFF
TGTGCCAGCAGGGGGACAGCGACTGAAGCTTTCTTT
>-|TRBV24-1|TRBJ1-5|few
CATSDHGEGGIELNQPQHF
TGTGCCACCAGTGACCACGGGGAGGGTGGAATTGAGCTGAATCAGCCCCAGCATTTT
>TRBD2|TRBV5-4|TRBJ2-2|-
CAVRLAESAGELFF
TGTGCCGTCCGACTAGCGGAGTCGGCCGGGGAGCTGTTTTTT
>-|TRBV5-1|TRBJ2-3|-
CASSLGSGTDTQYF
TGCGCCAGCAGCTTGGGTAGCGGAACAGATACGCAGTATTTT
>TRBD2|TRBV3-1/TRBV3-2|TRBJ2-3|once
CASSLGLAGGDTQYF
TGTGCCAGCAGCCTTGGACTAGCGGGAGGGGATACGCAGTATTTT
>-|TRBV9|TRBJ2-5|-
CASSQGLGRETQYF
TGTGCCAGCAGCCAAGGACTTGGGCGAGAGACCCAGTACTTC
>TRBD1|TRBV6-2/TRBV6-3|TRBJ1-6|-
CASSYRQGNSPLHF
TGTGCCAGCAGTTACCGACAGGGGAATTCACCCCTCCACTTT
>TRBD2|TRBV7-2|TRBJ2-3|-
CASSLESLTSWYF
TGTGCCAGCAGCTTAGAGTCATTGACTAGCTGGTATTTT
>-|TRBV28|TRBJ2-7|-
CASHRSQTYEQYF
TGTGCCAGCCACAGGTCGCAAACCTACGAGCAGTACTTC
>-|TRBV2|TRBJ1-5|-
CASSPMAGGSQPQHF
TGTGCCAGCAGCCCAATGGCGGGGGGGAGCCAGCCCCAGCATTTT
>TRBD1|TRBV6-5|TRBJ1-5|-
CASTLDREDQPQHF
TGTGCCAGCACCCTAGACAGGGAGGATCAGCCCCAGCATTTT
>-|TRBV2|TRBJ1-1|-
CASSIPMGGRVNTEAFF
TGTGCCAGCAGCATCCCTATGGGGGGACGGGTGAATACTGAAGCTTTCTTT
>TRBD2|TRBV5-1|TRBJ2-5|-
CASSIGTSGRETQYF
TGCGCCAGCAGCATAGGGACTAGCGGGCGGGAGACCCAGTACTTC
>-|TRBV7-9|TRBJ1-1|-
CASSLLTGNGEAFF
TGTGCCAGCAGCTTACTTACCGGGAATGGTGAAGCTTTCTTT
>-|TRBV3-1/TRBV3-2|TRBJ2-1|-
CASSQITSEQFF
TGTGCCAGCAGCCAGATAACTAGCGAGCAGTTCTTC
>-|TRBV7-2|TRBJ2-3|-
CASSSRNTDTQYF
TGTGCCAGCAGCTCGCGGAACACAGATACGCAGTATTTT
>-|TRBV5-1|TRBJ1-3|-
CASSLDVSAVNTIYF
TGCGCCAGCAGCTTGGACGTCTCTGCGGTAAACACCATATATTTT
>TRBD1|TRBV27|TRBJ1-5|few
CASQDRGWNGNQPQHF
TGTGCCAGCCAAGACAGGGGATGGAATGGCAATCAGCCCCAGCATTTT
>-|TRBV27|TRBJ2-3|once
CASSFQPRQGTDTQYF
TGTGCCAGCAGTTTCCAACCAAGACAGGGCACAGATACGCAGTATTTT
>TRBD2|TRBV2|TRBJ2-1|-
CASRPGLAGSHEQFF
TGTGCCAGCAGGCCGGGACTAGCGGGAAGCCATGAGCAGTTCTTC
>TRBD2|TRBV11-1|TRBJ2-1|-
CASSPSGRAGNEQFF
TGTGCCAGCAGCCCCAGCGGGAGGGCCGGGAATGAGCAGTTCTTC
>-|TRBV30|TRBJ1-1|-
CAWRTANTEAFF
TGTGCCTGGAGAACAGCGAACACTGAAGCTTTCTTT
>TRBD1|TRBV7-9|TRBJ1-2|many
CASSAGTGLNYGYTF
TGTGCCAGCAGCGCCGGGACAGGGCTTAACTATGGCTACACCTTC
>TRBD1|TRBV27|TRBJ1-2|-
CASSPGTGDYGYTF
TGTGCCAGCAGCCCCGGGACAGGGGACTATGGCTACACCTTC